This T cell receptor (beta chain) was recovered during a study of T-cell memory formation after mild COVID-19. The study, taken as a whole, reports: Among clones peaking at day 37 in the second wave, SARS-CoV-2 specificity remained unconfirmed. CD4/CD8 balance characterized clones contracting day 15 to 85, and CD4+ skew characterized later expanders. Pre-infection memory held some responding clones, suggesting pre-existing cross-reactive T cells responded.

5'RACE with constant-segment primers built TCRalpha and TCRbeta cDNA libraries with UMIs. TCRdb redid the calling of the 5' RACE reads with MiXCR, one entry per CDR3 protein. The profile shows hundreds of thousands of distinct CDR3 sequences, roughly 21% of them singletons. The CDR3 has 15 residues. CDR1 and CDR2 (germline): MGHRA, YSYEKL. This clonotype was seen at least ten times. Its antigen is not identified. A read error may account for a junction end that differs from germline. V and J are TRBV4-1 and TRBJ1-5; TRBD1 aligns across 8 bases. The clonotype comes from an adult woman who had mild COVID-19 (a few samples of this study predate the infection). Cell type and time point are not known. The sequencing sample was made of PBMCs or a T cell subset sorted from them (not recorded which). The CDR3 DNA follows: TGTGCCAGCAGCCAAGACAGGGGAAGCAATCAGCCCCAGCATTTT. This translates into CASSQDRGSNQPQHF.